Below, 26 T cell receptor beta chains from the same sample are listed, as sequenced in a study of Graves' ophthalmopathy and Graves' hyperthyroidism. As the template, RNA transcripts were used to amplify TCR beta CDR3 regions. HTBI primers were employed in first-round RT-PCR, then a second-round multiplex PCR followed. TCRdb reanalysed the multiplex PCR reads using MiXCR and keeps one entry per CDR3 protein. The sample consists of hundreds of thousands of distinct CDR3 sequences, roughly 50% of them appearing once. Material: peripheral blood. All receptors derive from an adult man with Graves' ophthalmopathy.

This chain connects TRBV4-1 to TRBJ2-2; D unresolved. Germline-derived CDR1 and CDR2 are MGHRA and YSYEKL. The CDR3 sequence is 17 residues long. V lost 1 base and J lost 2, with 14 bases in between. Here the CDR3 reads CASSQGPWQDNTGELFF. DNA of the CDR3: TGCGCCAGCAGCCAAGGCCCCTGGCAGGACAACACCGGGGAGCTGTTTTTT.

This clonotype was seen a single time. The chain uses TRBV25-1 and TRBJ1-5; the match to TRBD1 covers 7 bases. The CDR3 is made up of 14 amino acids. The V gene's germline CDR1 is MGHDK and CDR2 SYGVNS. Germline trimming cut 6 bases from V and 5 bases from J; bases unmatched to any gene: 7. The CDR3 bases are TGTGCCAGCAGCGATGACAGGGTTCATCAGCCCCAGCATTTT. Protein product: CASSDDRVHQPQHF.

This clonotype was recorded once. CDR3 sequence reads: CASRAPGQASYEQYF. CDR3 DNA: TGTGCCAGCAGAGCACCGGGACAGGCATCCTACGAGCAGTACTTC. The chain has TRBV28 and TRBJ2-7; 8 nucleotides agree with TRBD1. The CDR3 is made up of 15 amino acids. Trimming took 6 bases from V and 1 from J; bases not matched to a gene: 8. Germline values: CDR1 MDHEN, CDR2 SYDVKM.

The chain couples TRBV7-2 to TRBJ2-7; 12 bases map to TRBD1. The germline V gene has CDR1 SGHTA and CDR2 FQGNSA. This CDR3 is built from 13 residues. The V and J ends lost 8 bases and 6 bases, in that order; junction bases with no gene match: 5. As DNA, the CDR3 is TGTGCCAGCCGGGGACAGGGGGCAGGCGAGCAGTACTTC. Protein: CASRGQGAGEQYF.

This clonotype was counted a few times. This rearrangement joins TRBV10-3 to TRBJ1-1, with 12 nucleotides matching TRBD1. CDR1 is ENHRY and CDR2 is SYGVKD in the germline V gene. Trimming at V came to 3 bases and at J to 0 bases, leaving 5 bases not matched to a gene. CDR3 size: 17 residues. The CDR3 sequence: CAISDKGQGAMNTEAFF. CDR3 DNA: TGTGCCATCAGTGATAAGGGACAGGGGGCGATGAACACTGAAGCTTTCTTT.

The J gene is TRBJ2-5, the V gene TRBV6-4; 11 bases line up with TRBD1. CDR1 and CDR2 (germline): MRHNA, SNTAGT. The CDR3 has 13 amino acids. The junction had 6 bases not matched to a gene; V was cut back by 8 bases and J by 7 bases. The CDR3 reads CASWTGGDGTQYF. The CDR3 DNA sequence: TGTGCCAGCTGGACAGGGGGCGACGGGACCCAGTACTTC.

This clonotype occurred a few times. The J gene is TRBJ2-7, the V gene TRBV5-5; perhaps TRBD2 as D (6 bases). The CDR3 has 13 residues. The ends were cut back, 4 bases at V and 3 bases at J, with 11 bases in the middle. Germline assignment: CDR1 SGHKS and CDR2 YYEKEE (reference sequence). The CDR3 DNA follows: TGTGCCAGCAGCCCAGGAGGGGTCTACGAGCAGTACTTC. It is translated as CASSPGGVYEQYF.

CDR3 DNA: TGTGCCAGCAAAGGGGACAGGGGGGATGGCTACACCTTC. Translated, it gives CASKGDRGDGYTF. This chain joins TRBV12-3 or TRBV12-4 and TRBJ1-2; 11 bases match TRBD1. The CDR3 extends over 13 amino acids. With 7 bases clipped from V and 6 bases from J, the junction kept 4 bases outside the gene matches.

The V call is TRBV19, the J call TRBJ2-7; D is ambiguous. Trimming removed 3 bases from V and 0 bases from J, with 12 bases in between. This CDR3 has 15 amino acids. CDR1 is LNHDA and CDR2 is SQIVND in the germline V gene (reference sequence). As DNA, the CDR3 is TGTGCCAGTAGTATGGTTCCAGCTAGCTCCTACGAGCAGTACTTC. Residues: CASSMVPASSYEQYF.

The chain is built from TRBV15 and TRBJ2-5; D possibly uses TRBD1 or TRBD2 (5 bases each). V was shortened by 6 bases and J by 5 bases, with 19 bases between the two germline ends. CDR3 length: 15 residues. Germline V gives CDR1 LNHNV, CDR2 YYDKDF (reference sequence). CDR3 loop: CATSLGAGPRETQYF. CDR3 bases: TGTGCCACCAGTTTGGGAGCAGGGCCCCGGGAGACCCAGTACTTC.

This clonotype showed up just a few times. The rearrangement uses TRBV7-8 and TRBJ1-4; D is unresolved. Trimming left V 5 bases short and J 1 base short, with 8 bases between. Looked up from germline, CDR1 is SGHVS and CDR2 is FQNEAQ. The CDR3 extends over 14 amino acids. DNA of the CDR3: TGTGCCAGCAGCCGTGGGCGAACTAATGAAAAACTGTTTTTT. Protein: CASSRGRTNEKLFF.

The chain is built from TRBV7-9 and TRBJ2-6; possibly TRBD1 or TRBD2 for D (6 bases each). The ends were cut back, 4 bases at V and 4 bases at J, with 14 bases in the middle. The CDR3 spans 16 residues. Germline V gene data show CDR1 as SEHNR and CDR2 as FQNEAQ (reference sequence). This CDR3 is CASSSGWGAGANVLTF. The DNA of the CDR3 is TGTGCCAGCAGCTCGGGTTGGGGGGCCGGGGCCAACGTCCTGACTTTC.

The chain is built from TRBV7-9 and TRBJ1-1, with 7 bases fitting TRBD1. Germline V gene lookup returns CDR1 SEHNR and CDR2 FQNEAQ (reference sequence). V was clipped by 6 bases and J by 1 base; unmatched bases: 8. CDR3 length: 15 amino acids. The CDR3 spells CASRLGQEPNTEAFF. CDR3 DNA: TGTGCCAGCAGACTAGGACAGGAGCCGAACACTGAAGCTTTCTTT.

This clonotype was picked up a small number of times. The gene calls are TRBV12-3 or TRBV12-4 and TRBJ2-7; D perhaps matches TRBD2 (6 bases). CDR3 length: 14 amino acids. V lost 3 bases and J 6 bases, leaving 15 bases between the germline ends. The CDR3 loop reads CASSFSPAGSEQYF. The CDR3 DNA reads TGTGCCAGCAGTTTTTCACCAGCGGGTAGCGAGCAGTACTTC.

The table lists this clonotype with a few counts. The chain links TRBV29-1 to TRBJ1-1; D ambiguous. V was trimmed by 0 bases and J by 3 bases, leaving 5 bases between them. This CDR3 spans 12 amino acids. From germline, CDR1 is SQVTM and CDR2 ANQGSEA. CDR3 sequence (DNA): TGCAGCGTTGAAGATGGGGACACTGAAGCTTTCTTT. Translating it yields CSVEDGDTEAFF.

The chain joins TRBV5-6 to TRBJ2-7; D gene ambiguous. The V and J ends lost 0 bases and 1 base respectively, with 8 bases between them. Per the germline V gene, CDR1 is SGHDT and CDR2 is YYEEEE. The CDR3 has 14 amino acids. CDR3 region: CASSLEGFSYEQYF. DNA for the CDR3: TGTGCCAGCAGCTTGGAGGGCTTTTCCTACGAGCAGTACTTC.

As for this clonotype: Mismatch with germline at one junction end may stem from a read error. The CDR3 DNA follows: TGTGCCAGCAGTGATAAGTCTCGGGTACCCACTGAAGCTTTCTTT. It encodes CASSDKSRVPTEAFF. The chain links TRBV10-3 to TRBJ1-1; D not resolved. There are 15 residues in the CDR3. Germline values: CDR1 ENHRY, CDR2 SYGVKD.

The rearrangement links TRBV20-1 to TRBJ1-1; TRBD1 might be the D (5 bases). V lost 6 bases to trimming and J lost 4 bases, with 15 bases between them. This CDR3 comprises 13 residues. Germline V gene sequence: CDR1 DFQATT, CDR2 SNEGSKA (reference sequence). The CDR3 is CSASDRDLTEAFF. The CDR3 DNA reads as TGCAGTGCATCGGATAGGGACCTCACTGAAGCTTTCTTT.

V gene TRBV13 combines with J gene TRBJ2-2; D could derive from TRBD1 or TRBD2 (5 bases each). The length of the CDR3 is 16 residues. The germline gives CDR1 PRHDT, CDR2 FYEKMQ (reference sequence). The V end lost 5 bases, the J end lost 4 bases, and 17 bases lay between the germline ends. The CDR3 DNA reads as TGTGCCAGCAGCCCCCTGACCCCGAGGGGCACCGGGGAGCTGTTTTTT. Translating gives CASSPLTPRGTGELFF.

The rearrangement uses TRBV19 and TRBJ1-6; D uncertain. The CDR3 has 15 residues. The germline V gene encodes CDR1 LNHDA and CDR2 SQIVND (reference sequence). V lost 7 bases, J lost 7 bases, and 17 bases lay in between. The CDR3 sequence is CASTSRSNTNSPLHF. CDR3 nucleotides: TGTGCCAGTACCTCCCGATCAAACACCAATTCACCCCTCCACTTT.

The rearrangement links TRBV5-1 to TRBJ2-7, with D perhaps TRBD1 or TRBD2 (6 bases each). The CDR3 sequence is 15 residues long. Germline CDR1 and CDR2: SGHRS and YFSETQ. V was shortened by 6 bases and J by 3 bases, with 19 bases between the two germline ends. CDR3 loop: CASKSGSGGGYEQYF. The CDR3 DNA is TGCGCCAGCAAATCAGGGTCCGGGGGCGGCTACGAGCAGTACTTC.

The chain couples TRBV9 to TRBJ1-6, with a weak D call TRBD1 (6 bases). Looked up from germline, CDR1 is SGDLS and CDR2 is YYNGEE. Deletions cut 0 bases from V and 5 bases from J, with 15 bases between. The CDR3 loop spans 17 amino acids. For the CDR3, the DNA is TGTGCCAGCAGCGTAGAGGTCAGGGGAACGAATAATTCACCCCTCCACTTT. Translation gives CASSVEVRGTNNSPLHF.

The CDR3 sequence is CAISGTSGQLWETQYF. The DNA of the CDR3 is TGTGCCATCAGCGGGACTAGCGGGCAGCTTTGGGAGACCCAGTACTTC. The V gene is TRBV10-3, the J gene TRBJ2-5; 12 positions match TRBD2. The trim removed 6 bases at V and 5 bases at J, leaving 10 bases unmatched. The CDR3 runs 16 residues. Germline V gene sequence: CDR1 ENHRY, CDR2 SYGVKD.

V is TRBV11-3 and J is TRBJ2-7; TRBD1 matches 11 bases. The germline V gene has CDR1 SGHNT and CDR2 YENEEA. V was pared by 5 bases and J by 5 bases, with 2 bases of the junction left unmatched. The CDR3 totals 13 residues. The DNA for the CDR3 is TGTGCCAGCAGCCCGGGACAGGGGGACGAGCAGTACTTC. This sequence encodes CASSPGQGDEQYF.

This chain uses TRBV6-5 with TRBJ1-6, with no clear D. Germline V gene data show CDR1 as MNHEY and CDR2 as SVGAGI. Trimming shortened V by 2 bases and J by 8 bases, and 4 bases separated the two germline ends. The CDR3 contains 12 residues. The CDR3 spells CASSYGDSPLHF. Written as DNA, the CDR3 is TGTGCCAGCAGTTACGGGGATTCACCCCTCCACTTT.

The chain links TRBV10-2 to TRBJ2-5; a possible D gene is TRBD1 (5 bases). The ends were cut back, 6 bases at V and 2 bases at J, with 16 bases in the middle. Per germline, CDR1 WSHSY and CDR2 SAAADI. This CDR3 is built from 15 residues. CDR3 protein: CASRSRDLDQETQYF. The CDR3 DNA sequence: TGCGCCAGCAGAAGCAGGGATCTAGATCAAGAGACCCAGTACTTC.